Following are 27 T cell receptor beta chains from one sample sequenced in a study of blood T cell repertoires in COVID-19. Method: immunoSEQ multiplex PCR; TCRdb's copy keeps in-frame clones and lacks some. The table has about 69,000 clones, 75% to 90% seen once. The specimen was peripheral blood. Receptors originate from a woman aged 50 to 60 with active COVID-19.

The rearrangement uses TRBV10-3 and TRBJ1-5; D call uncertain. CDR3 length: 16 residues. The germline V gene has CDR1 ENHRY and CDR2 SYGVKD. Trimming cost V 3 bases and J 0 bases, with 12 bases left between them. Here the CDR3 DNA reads TGTGCCATCAGTGATGACGCGGGGAATAGCAATCAGCCCCAGCATTTT. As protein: CAISDDAGNSNQPQHF.

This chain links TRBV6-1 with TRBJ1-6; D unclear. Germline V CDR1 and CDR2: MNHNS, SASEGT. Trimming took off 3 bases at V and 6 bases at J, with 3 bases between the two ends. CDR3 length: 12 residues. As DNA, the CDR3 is TGTGCCAGCAGTGAGGCTAATTCACCCCTCCACTTT. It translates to CASSEANSPLHF.

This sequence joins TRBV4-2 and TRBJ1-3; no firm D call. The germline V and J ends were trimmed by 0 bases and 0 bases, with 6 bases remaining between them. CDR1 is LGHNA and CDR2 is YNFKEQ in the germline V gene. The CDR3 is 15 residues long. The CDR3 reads CASSQDPRSGNTIYF. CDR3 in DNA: TGTGCCAGCAGCCAAGATCCCCGCTCTGGAAACACCATATATTTT.

DNA for the CDR3: TGTGCCAGTAGCACGGACAGGGGGAGGTTCTGGGACGAGCAGTACTTC. Its protein product is CASSTDRGRFWDEQYF. The V and J genes are TRBV19 and TRBJ2-7; 10 nucleotides align to TRBD1. Trimming at V came to 6 bases and at J to 5 bases, leaving 13 bases not matched to a gene. The germline gives CDR1 LNHDA, CDR2 SQIVND (reference sequence). The length of the CDR3 is 16 residues.

The CDR3 region is CASSESQGYTEAFF. CDR3 sequence (DNA): TGCGCCAGCAGTGAGTCCCAGGGGTACACTGAAGCTTTCTTT. V usage is TRBV10-1 and J usage is TRBJ1-1, with D maybe TRBD1 (6 bases). The CDR3 is made up of 14 amino acids. CDR1 is WNHNN, CDR2 SYGVQD, per germline (reference sequence). The V and J ends lost 0 bases and 3 bases respectively, with 8 bases between them.

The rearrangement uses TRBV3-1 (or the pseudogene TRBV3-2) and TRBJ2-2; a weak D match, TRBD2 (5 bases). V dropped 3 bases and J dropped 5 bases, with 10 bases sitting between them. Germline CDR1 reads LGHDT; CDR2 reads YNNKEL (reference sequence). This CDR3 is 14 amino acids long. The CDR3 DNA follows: TGTGCCAGCAGCCAGGCTAGCAGTACCGGGGAGCTGTTTTTT. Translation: CASSQASSTGELFF.

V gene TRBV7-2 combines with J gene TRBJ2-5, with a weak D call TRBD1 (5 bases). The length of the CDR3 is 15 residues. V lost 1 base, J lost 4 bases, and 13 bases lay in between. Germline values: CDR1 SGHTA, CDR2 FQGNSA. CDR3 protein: CASSLEDTSLETQYF. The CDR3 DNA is TGTGCCAGCAGCTTAGAGGACACCTCCCTAGAGACCCAGTACTTC.

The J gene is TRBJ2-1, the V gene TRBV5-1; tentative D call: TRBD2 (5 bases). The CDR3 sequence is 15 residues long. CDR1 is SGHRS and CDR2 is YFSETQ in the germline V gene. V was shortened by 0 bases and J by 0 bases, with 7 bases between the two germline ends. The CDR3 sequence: CASSLGGSSYNEQFF. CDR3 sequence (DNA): TGCGCCAGCAGCTTGGGAGGGAGCTCCTACAATGAGCAGTTCTTC.

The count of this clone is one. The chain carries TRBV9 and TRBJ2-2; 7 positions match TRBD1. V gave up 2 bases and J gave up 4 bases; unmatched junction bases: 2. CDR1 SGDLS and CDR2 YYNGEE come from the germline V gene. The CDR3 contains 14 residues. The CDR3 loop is CASSVYRGTGELFF. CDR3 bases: TGTGCCAGCAGCGTTTACAGGGGCACCGGGGAGCTGTTTTTT.

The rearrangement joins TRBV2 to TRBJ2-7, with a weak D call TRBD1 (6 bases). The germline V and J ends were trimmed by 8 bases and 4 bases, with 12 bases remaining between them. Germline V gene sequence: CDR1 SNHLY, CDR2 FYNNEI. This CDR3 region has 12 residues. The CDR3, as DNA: TGTGCCAGCGCAGGGGCAGCATACGAGCAGTACTTC. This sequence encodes CASAGAAYEQYF.

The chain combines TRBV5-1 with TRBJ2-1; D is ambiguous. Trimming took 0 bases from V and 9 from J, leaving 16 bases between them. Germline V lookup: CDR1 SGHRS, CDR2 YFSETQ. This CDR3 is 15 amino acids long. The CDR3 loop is CASSLALGSGGEQFF. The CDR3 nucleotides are TGCGCCAGCAGCTTGGCCTTAGGTTCCGGCGGTGAGCAGTTCTTC.

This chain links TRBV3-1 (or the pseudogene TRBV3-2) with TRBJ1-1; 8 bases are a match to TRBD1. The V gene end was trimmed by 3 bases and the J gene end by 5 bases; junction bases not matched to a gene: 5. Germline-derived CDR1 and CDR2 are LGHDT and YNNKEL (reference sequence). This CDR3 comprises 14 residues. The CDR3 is CASSQDRALTEAFF. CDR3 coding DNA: TGTGCCAGCAGCCAGGACAGGGCATTAACTGAAGCTTTCTTT.

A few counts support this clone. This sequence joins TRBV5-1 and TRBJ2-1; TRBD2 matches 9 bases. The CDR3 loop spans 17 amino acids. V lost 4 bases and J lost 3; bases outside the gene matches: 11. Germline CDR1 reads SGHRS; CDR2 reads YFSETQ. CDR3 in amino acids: CASSPSAAGGVYNEQFF. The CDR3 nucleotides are TGCGCCAGCAGCCCGTCTGCCGCGGGAGGGGTCTACAATGAGCAGTTCTTC.

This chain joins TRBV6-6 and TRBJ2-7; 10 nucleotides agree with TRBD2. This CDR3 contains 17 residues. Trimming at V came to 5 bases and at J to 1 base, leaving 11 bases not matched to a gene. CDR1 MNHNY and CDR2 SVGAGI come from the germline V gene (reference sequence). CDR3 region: CASSRLAGEGNSYEQYF. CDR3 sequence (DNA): TGTGCCAGCAGTCGACTAGCGGGCGAGGGGAATTCCTACGAGCAGTACTTC.

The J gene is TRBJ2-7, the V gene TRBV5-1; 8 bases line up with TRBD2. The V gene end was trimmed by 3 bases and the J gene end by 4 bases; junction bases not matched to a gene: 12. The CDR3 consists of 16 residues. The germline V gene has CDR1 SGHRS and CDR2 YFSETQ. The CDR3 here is CASSSLVGLAGYEQYF. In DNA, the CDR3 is TGCGCCAGCAGCTCCCTTGTGGGCCTAGCGGGTTACGAGCAGTACTTC.

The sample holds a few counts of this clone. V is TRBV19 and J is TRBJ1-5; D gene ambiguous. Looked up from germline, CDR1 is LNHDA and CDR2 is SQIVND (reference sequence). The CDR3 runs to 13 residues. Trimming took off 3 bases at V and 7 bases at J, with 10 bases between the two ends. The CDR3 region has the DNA TGTGCCAGTAGTATGTCTTCTGGCCAGCCCCAGCATTTT. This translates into CASSMSSGQPQHF.

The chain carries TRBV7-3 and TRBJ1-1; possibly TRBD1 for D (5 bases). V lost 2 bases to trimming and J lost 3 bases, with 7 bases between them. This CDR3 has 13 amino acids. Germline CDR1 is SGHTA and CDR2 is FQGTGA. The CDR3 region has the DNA TGTGCCAGCAGCTTATCCAGGGACACTGAAGCTTTCTTT. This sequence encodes CASSLSRDTEAFF.

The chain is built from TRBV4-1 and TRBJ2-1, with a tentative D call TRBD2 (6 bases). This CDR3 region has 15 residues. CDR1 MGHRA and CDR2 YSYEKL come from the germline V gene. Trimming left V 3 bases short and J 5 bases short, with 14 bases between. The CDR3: CASSHPGTQHNEQFF. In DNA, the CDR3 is TGCGCCAGCAGCCACCCCGGGACTCAACACAATGAGCAGTTCTTC.

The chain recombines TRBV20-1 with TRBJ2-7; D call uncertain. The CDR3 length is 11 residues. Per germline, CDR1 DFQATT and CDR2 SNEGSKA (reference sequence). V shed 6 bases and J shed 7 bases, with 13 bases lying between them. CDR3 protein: CSANLVGEQYF. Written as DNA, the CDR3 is TGCAGTGCAAACCTAGTGGGTGAGCAGTACTTC.

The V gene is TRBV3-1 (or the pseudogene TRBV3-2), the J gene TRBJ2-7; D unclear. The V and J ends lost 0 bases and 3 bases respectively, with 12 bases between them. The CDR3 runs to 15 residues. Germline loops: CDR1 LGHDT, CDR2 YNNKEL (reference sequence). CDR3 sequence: CASSQDERRNYEQYF. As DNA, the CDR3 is TGTGCCAGCAGCCAAGATGAACGGCGGAACTACGAGCAGTACTTC.

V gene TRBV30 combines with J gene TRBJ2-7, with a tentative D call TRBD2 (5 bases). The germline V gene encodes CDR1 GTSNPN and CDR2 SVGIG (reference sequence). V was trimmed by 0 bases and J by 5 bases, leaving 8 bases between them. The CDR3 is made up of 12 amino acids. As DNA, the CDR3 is TGTGCCTGGAGTGTACTAGGGAACGAGCAGTACTTC. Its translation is CAWSVLGNEQYF.

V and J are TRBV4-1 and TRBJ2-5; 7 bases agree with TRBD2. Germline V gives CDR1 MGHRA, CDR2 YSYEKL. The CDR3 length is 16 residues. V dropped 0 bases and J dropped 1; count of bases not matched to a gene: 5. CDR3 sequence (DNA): TGCGCCAGCAGCCAAGATCAGCGGGGATTCCAAGAGACCCAGTACTTC. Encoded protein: CASSQDQRGFQETQYF.

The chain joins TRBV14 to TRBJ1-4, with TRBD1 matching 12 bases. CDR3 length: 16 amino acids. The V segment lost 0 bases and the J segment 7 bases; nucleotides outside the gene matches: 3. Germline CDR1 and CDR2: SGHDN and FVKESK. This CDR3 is CASSQEGDRGLEKLFF. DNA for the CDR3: TGTGCCAGCAGCCAAGAGGGGGACAGGGGGCTTGAAAAACTGTTTTTT.

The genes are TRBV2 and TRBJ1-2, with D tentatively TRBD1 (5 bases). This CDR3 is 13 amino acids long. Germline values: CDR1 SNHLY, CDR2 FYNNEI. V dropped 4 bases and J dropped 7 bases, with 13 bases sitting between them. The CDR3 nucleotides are TGTGCCAGCAGTGGTGGAGGGGTTGGTGGCTACACCTTC. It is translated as CASSGGGVGGYTF.

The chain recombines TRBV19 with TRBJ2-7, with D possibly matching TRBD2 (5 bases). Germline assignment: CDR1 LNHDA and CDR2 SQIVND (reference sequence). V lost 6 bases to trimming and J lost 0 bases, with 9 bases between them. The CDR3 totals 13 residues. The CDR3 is CASRRAPSYEQYF. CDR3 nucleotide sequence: TGTGCCAGTAGGCGGGCCCCCTCCTACGAGCAGTACTTC.

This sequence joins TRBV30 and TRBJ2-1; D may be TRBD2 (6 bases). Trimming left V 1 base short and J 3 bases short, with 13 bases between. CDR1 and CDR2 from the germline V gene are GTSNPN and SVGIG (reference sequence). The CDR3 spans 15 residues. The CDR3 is CAWSDQGLDYNEQFF. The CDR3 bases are TGTGCCTGGAGTGATCAGGGACTCGACTACAATGAGCAGTTCTTC.

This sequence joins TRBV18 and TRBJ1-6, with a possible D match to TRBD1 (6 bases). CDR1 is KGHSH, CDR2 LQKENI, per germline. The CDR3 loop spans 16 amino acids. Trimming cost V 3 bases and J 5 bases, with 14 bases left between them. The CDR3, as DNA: TGTGCCAGCTCACCGTTGGAACAGGGAAATAATTCACCCCTCCACTTT. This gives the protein CASSPLEQGNNSPLHF. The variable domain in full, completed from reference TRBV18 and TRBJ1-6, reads NAGVMQNPRHLVRRRGQEARLRCSPMKGHSHVYWYRQLPEEGLKFMVYLQKENIIDESGMPKERFSAEFPKEGPSILRIQQVVRGDSAAYFCASSPLEQGNNSPLHFGNGTRLTVT.